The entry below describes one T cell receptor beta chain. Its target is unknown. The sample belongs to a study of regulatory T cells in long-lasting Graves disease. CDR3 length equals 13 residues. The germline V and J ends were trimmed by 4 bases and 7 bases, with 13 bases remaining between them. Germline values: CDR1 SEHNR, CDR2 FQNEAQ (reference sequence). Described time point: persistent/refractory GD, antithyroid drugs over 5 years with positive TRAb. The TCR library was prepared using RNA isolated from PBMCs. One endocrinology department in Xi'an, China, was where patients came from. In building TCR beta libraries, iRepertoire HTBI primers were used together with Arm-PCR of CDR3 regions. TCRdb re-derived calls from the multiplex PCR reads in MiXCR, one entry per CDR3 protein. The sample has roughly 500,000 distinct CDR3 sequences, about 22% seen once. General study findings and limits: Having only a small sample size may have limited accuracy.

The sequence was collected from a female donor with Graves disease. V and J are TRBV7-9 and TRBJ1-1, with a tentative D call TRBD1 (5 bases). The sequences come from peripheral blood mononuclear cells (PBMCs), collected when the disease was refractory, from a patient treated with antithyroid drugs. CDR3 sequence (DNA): TGTGCCAGCAGCTCGGGGACGGCTCTTGAAGCTTTCTTT. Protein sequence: CASSSGTALEAFF.